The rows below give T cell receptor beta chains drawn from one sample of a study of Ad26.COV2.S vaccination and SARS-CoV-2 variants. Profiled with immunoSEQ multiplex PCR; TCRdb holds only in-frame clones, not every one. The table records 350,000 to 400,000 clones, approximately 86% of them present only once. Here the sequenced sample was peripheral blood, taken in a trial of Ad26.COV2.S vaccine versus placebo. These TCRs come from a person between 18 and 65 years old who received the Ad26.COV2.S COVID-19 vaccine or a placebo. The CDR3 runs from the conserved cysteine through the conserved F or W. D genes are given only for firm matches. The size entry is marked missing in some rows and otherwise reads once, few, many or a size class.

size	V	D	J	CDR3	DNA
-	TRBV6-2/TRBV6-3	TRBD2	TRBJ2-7	CASSYAPGGYEQYF	TGTGCCAGCAGTTACGCCCCGGGAGGCTACGAGCAGTACTTC
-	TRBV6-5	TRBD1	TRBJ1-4	CASRPTGGVNEKLFF	TGTGCCAGCAGACCGACAGGGGGCGTTAATGAAAAACTGTTTTTT
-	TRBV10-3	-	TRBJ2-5	CAIRATGTSQETQYF	TGTGCCATCAGGGCAACCGGGACCTCCCAAGAGACCCAGTACTTC
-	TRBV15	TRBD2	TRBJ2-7	CATSRGGGRTYEQYF	TGTGCCACCAGCAGAGGCGGGGGGCGAACCTACGAGCAGTACTTC
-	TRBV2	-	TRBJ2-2	CASRDEGELFF	TGTGCCAGCAGGGATGAGGGGGAGCTGTTTTTT
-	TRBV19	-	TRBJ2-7	CASSAFGAYEQYF	TGTGCCAGTAGTGCTTTCGGGGCCTACGAGCAGTACTTC
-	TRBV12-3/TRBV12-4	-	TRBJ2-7	CASSPTGGEQYF	TGTGCCAGCAGTCCCACAGGAGGCGAGCAGTACTTC
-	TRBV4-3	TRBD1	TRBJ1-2	CASSQGPGQVTSEDGYTF	TGCGCCAGCAGCCAAGGGCCGGGACAGGTTACCTCAGAAGATGGCTACACCTTC
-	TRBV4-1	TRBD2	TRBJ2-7	CASSPSRGLIGYEQYF	TGCGCCAGCAGCCCAAGCCGGGGACTAATCGGCTACGAGCAGTACTTC
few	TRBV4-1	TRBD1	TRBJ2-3	CASSRLQGASTDTQYF	TGCGCCAGCAGCCGCCTACAGGGGGCTAGCACAGATACGCAGTATTTT
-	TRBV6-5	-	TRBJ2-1	CASSSLLGARQFF	TGTGCCAGCAGCTCCCTGCTCGGGGCTCGGCAGTTCTTC
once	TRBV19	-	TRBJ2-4	CASKDSLAKNIQYF	TGTGCCAGTAAAGATTCTTTAGCCAAAAACATTCAGTACTTC
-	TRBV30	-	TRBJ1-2	CAWSVPLYSSAYGYTF	TGTGCCTGGAGTGTACCCCTTTATTCTTCAGCCTATGGCTACACCTTC
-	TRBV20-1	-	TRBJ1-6	CSASSSPLALHF	TGCAGTGCTAGTTCCTCCCCATTGGCCCTCCACTTT